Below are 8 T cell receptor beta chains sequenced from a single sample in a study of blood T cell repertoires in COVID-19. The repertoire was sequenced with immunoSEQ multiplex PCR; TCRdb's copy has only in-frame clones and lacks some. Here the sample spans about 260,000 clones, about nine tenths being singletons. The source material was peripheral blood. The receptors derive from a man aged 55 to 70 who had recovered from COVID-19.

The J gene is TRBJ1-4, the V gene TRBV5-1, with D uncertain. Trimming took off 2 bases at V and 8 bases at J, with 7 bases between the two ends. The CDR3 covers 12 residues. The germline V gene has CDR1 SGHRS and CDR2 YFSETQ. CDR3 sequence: CASSFSGEKLFF. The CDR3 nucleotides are TGCGCCAGCAGCTTTTCGGGGGAAAAACTGTTTTTT.

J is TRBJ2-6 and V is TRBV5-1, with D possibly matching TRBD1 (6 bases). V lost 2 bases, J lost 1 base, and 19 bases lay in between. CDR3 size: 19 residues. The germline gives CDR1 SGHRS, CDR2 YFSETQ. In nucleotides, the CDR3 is TGCGCCAGCAGCTTAGTTACAGGGTTTGTGGCTTCTGGGGCCAACGTCCTGACTTTC. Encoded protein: CASSLVTGFVASGANVLTF. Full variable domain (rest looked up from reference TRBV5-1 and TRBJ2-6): KAGVTQTPRYLIKTRGQQVTLSCSPISGHRSVSWYQQTPGQGLQFLFEYFSETQRNKGNFPGRFSGRQFSNSRSEMNVSTLELGDSALYLCASSLVTGFVASGANVLTFGAGSRLTVL.

This CDR3 reads CASSLGTRVAFF. CDR3 nucleotide sequence: TGTGCCAGCAGCTTAGGAACCAGGGTAGCTTTCTTT. The rearrangement uses TRBV7-9 and TRBJ1-1; the D gene is possibly TRBD1 (5 bases). Trimming stripped 1 base from V and 10 bases from J, with 10 bases between. CDR1 and CDR2 from the germline V gene are SEHNR and FQNEAQ (reference sequence). The CDR3 runs to 12 residues.

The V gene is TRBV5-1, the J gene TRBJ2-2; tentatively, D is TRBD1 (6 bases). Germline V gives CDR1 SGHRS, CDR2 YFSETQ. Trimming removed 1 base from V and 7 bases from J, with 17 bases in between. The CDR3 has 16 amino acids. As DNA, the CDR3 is TGCGCCAGCAGCTTGATTCCTGGGGGCTTAGGCGGGGAGCTGTTTTTT. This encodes CASSLIPGGLGGELFF. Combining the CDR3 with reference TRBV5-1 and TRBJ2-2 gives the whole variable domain KAGVTQTPRYLIKTRGQQVTLSCSPISGHRSVSWYQQTPGQGLQFLFEYFSETQRNKGNFPGRFSGRQFSNSRSEMNVSTLELGDSALYLCASSLIPGGLGGELFFGEGSRLTVL.

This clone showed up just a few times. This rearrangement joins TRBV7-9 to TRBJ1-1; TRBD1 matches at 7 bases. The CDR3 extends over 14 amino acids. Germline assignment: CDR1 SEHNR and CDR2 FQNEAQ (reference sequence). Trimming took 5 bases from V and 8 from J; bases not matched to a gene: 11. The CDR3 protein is CASSPHLDRAEAFF. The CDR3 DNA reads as TGTGCCAGCAGCCCACACCTTGACAGGGCCGAAGCTTTCTTT.

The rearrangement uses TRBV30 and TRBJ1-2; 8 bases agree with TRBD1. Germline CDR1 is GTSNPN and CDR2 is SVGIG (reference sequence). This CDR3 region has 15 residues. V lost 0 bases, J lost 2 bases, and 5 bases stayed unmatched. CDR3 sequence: CAWSVGRQGNYGYTF. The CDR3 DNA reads TGTGCCTGGAGTGTCGGACGACAGGGGAACTATGGCTACACCTTC.

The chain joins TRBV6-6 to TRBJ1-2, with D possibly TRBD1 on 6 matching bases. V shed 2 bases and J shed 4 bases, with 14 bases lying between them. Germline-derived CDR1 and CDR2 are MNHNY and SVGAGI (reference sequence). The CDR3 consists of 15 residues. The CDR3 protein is CASSYPQGSGYGYTF. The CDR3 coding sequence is TGTGCCAGCAGTTACCCGCAGGGGTCGGGCTATGGCTACACCTTC.

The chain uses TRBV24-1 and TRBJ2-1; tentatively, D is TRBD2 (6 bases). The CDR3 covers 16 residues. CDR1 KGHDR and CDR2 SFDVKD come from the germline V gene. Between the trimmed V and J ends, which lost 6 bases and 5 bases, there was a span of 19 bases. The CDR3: CATSSNPGTYHNEQFF. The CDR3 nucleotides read TGTGCCACCAGTTCCAACCCGGGGACTTATCACAATGAGCAGTTCTTC.